The next 8 T cell receptor beta chains were all read from a single sample in a study of blood T cell repertoires in COVID-19. Profiled with immunoSEQ multiplex PCR; TCRdb holds only in-frame clones, not every one. The sample gives 200,000 to 250,000 clones, roughly 87% of which show up once; roughly 6.3% is in the top ten. The sequencing sample was made of PBMCs or T cells enriched from blood (not recorded which). These receptors all stem from a woman in her 30s with acute COVID-19.

Only one count was recorded for this clone. The chain is built from TRBV5-6 and TRBJ2-3; a possible D gene is TRBD1 (6 bases). Germline V gene lookup returns CDR1 SGHDT and CDR2 YYEEEE. The CDR3 length is 14 residues. V lost 1 base to trimming and J lost 4 bases, with 10 bases between them. CDR3 protein: CASSLYRASDTQYF. The CDR3 DNA sequence: TGTGCCAGCAGCTTGTACAGGGCCTCAGATACGCAGTATTTT. The whole variable domain, filled in from reference TRBV5-6 and TRBJ2-3, reads DAGVTQSPTHLIKTRGQQVTLRCSPKSGHDTVSWYQQALGQGPQFIFQYYEEEERQRGNFPDRFSGHQFPNYSSELNVNALLLGDSALYLCASSLYRASDTQYFGPGTRLTVL.

The chain is built from TRBV5-1 and TRBJ2-5; the match to TRBD1 covers 7 bases. The germline V gene encodes CDR1 SGHRS and CDR2 YFSETQ. V shed 4 bases and J 6 bases; nucleotides not matched to a gene: 12. The CDR3 consists of 15 residues. CDR3 residues: CASSQEGQARKTQYF. CDR3 sequence (DNA): TGCGCCAGCAGCCAAGAAGGACAGGCGAGGAAGACCCAGTACTTC.

In this sample, this clone turned up once. The chain recombines TRBV5-1 with TRBJ2-2, with D possibly TRBD1 on 6 matching bases. Deletions cut 5 bases from V and 7 bases from J, with 12 bases between. Germline assignment: CDR1 SGHRS and CDR2 YFSETQ. This CDR3 comprises 13 residues. As DNA, the CDR3 is TGCGCCAGCAGGACAGGTCAGAACGGGGAGCTGTTTTTT. It yields the protein CASRTGQNGELFF.

This clone is a singleton in its sample. Written as DNA, the CDR3 is TGTGCCAGCAGCCCGGGGGGGGCTGGATCCTACAATGAGCAGTTCTTC. Translation: CASSPGGAGSYNEQFF. This rearrangement joins TRBV28 to TRBJ2-1; 8 nucleotides line up with TRBD2. CDR3 size: 16 residues. J was trimmed by 1 base and V by 6 bases; bases with no gene match: 8. Germline lookup yields CDR1 MDHEN and CDR2 SYDVKM.

The rearrangement uses TRBV4-1 and TRBJ2-2; weak D call: TRBD1 (5 bases). The CDR3 covers 17 residues. V dropped 5 bases and J dropped 3 bases, with 19 bases sitting between them. Germline V gene lookup returns CDR1 MGHRA and CDR2 YSYEKL. The CDR3 region has the DNA TGCGCCAGCAGCTTAAGGCAGGGTCATGAGGACACCGGGGAGCTGTTTTTT. Protein product: CASSLRQGHEDTGELFF.

The chain uses TRBV20-1 and TRBJ2-5, with 9 bases lining up with TRBD2. Germline CDR1 is DFQATT and CDR2 is SNEGSKA (reference sequence). The junction had 10 bases not matched to a gene; V was cut back by 3 bases and J by 5 bases. CDR3 length equals 15 residues. This chain's CDR3 is CSASIPSGVRETQYF. The CDR3 bases are TGCAGTGCTAGTATCCCTAGCGGGGTGCGTGAGACCCAGTACTTC.

The V gene is TRBV28, the J gene TRBJ2-3, with 7 bases identical to TRBD2. CDR3 size: 11 residues. Germline CDR1 reads MDHEN; CDR2 reads SYDVKM. Unmatched junction bases numbered 9, after V lost 10 bases and J lost 11 bases. CDR3 sequence: CATWGSGEQYF. For the CDR3, the DNA is TGTGCCACCTGGGGGAGCGGGGAGCAGTATTTT.

The V gene is TRBV19, the J gene TRBJ2-7; possible D gene TRBD1, 6 bases. Germline CDR1 reads LNHDA; CDR2 reads SQIVND (reference sequence). This CDR3 has 14 amino acids. V lost 3 bases to trimming and J lost 2 bases, with 11 bases between them. The CDR3 DNA follows: TGTGCCAGTAGTATCTCCAGGGGAACCTACGAGCAGTACTTC. As protein: CASSISRGTYEQYF. Together with reference TRBV19 and TRBJ2-7, the CDR3 gives the full variable domain: DGGITQSPKYLFRKEGQNVTLSCEQNLNHDAMYWYRQDPGQGLRLIYYSQIVNDFQKGDIAEGYSVSREKKESFPLTVTSAQKNPTAFYLCASSISRGTYEQYFGPGTRLTVT.